One and the same sample provided the 21 T cell receptor beta chains below, sequenced in a study of OX40 agonist ivuxolimab in advanced cancers. Sequencing used immunoSEQ multiplex PCR; TCRdb keeps in-frame clones, though not all of them. The table has about 50,000 clones, about 81% seen once. This sample comprised CD4+ or CD8+ T cells sorted from blood, obtained in a trial of the OX40 agonist ivuxolimab. These receptors were taken from an adult with an advanced solid tumor such as melanoma, head and neck, liver or kidney cancer.

The chain uses TRBV5-1 and TRBJ2-1, with 10 bases fitting TRBD1. The CDR3 runs to 15 residues. CDR1 is SGHRS, CDR2 YFSETQ, per germline. Trimming removed 2 bases from V and 3 bases from J; junction bases left unmatched: 2. The CDR3 DNA sequence: TGCGCCAGCAGCTTAGGACAGGGGGGCTACAATGAGCAGTTCTTC. Protein sequence: CASSLGQGGYNEQFF.

The chain has TRBV5-1 and TRBJ1-1, with a tentative D call TRBD1 (6 bases). Germline V gene lookup returns CDR1 SGHRS and CDR2 YFSETQ. The CDR3 has 15 residues. The V and J ends lost 2 bases and 3 bases respectively, with 14 bases between them. The CDR3 coding sequence is TGCGCCAGCAGCTTTTCGGGGGGCTTGGACACTGAAGCTTTCTTT. This translates into CASSFSGGLDTEAFF.

This clone was seen only once. A junction boundary mismatches the germline segment, possibly from a read error. The sample holds other DNA sequences that translate to the same CDR3. V is TRBV4-3 and J is TRBJ1-1; D is ambiguous. The CDR3 has 14 residues. Germline-derived CDR1 and CDR2 are LGHNA and YSLEER. CDR3 in amino acids: CASSQEVRSAEAFF. CDR3 DNA: TGCGCCAGCAGCCAAGAGGTGAGGAGCGCTGAGGCTTTCTTT.

The gene calls are TRBV15 and TRBJ1-5; no definite D call. The V end was cut by 2 bases, the J end by 5 bases, with 4 bases between. The CDR3 loop spans 12 amino acids. The V gene's germline CDR1 is LNHNV and CDR2 YYDKDF (reference sequence). The CDR3 sequence: CATSRQDQPQHF. The CDR3 DNA reads as TGTGCCACCAGCAGACAGGATCAGCCCCAGCATTTT. The full variable domain, its missing parts supplied by reference TRBV15 and TRBJ1-5, is DAMVIQNPRYQVTQFGKPVTLSCSQTLNHNVMYWYQQKSSQAPKLLFHYYDKDFNNEADTPDNFQSRRPNTSFCFLDIRSPGLGDTAMYLCATSRQDQPQHFGDGTRLSIL.

V gene TRBV7-8 combines with J gene TRBJ1-1; D remains unclear. Trimming pared 1 base from V and 3 bases from J, leaving 12 bases between. This CDR3 contains 15 residues. The V gene's germline CDR1 is SGHVS and CDR2 FQNEAQ. This CDR3 is CASSLVEGWDTEAFF. In nucleotides, the CDR3 is TGTGCCAGCAGCTTAGTCGAGGGATGGGACACTGAAGCTTTCTTT.

The V and J genes are TRBV5-6 and TRBJ2-7; no clear D gene. V lost 0 bases and J 2 bases, leaving 6 bases between the germline ends. The CDR3 consists of 13 residues. Germline loops: CDR1 SGHDT, CDR2 YYEEEE. The CDR3 bases are TGTGCCAGCAGCTTGGCGAATACCTACGAGCAGTACTTC. This translates into CASSLANTYEQYF.

The rearrangement links TRBV7-2 to TRBJ2-1; 9 positions agree with TRBD2. Unmatched junction bases numbered 18, after V lost 5 bases and J lost 7 bases. Germline V gene lookup returns CDR1 SGHTA and CDR2 FQGNSA. The CDR3 is made up of 18 amino acids. CDR3 amino acids: CASSPGRASAGGGNEQFF. CDR3 in DNA: TGTGCCAGCAGCCCAGGGAGGGCCTCAGCGGGAGGCGGGAATGAGCAGTTCTTC.

The chain is built from TRBV11-2 and TRBJ2-7; D unresolved. The V gene lost 2 bases and the J gene lost 5 bases, with 16 bases spanning the gap. This CDR3 is 15 amino acids long. Germline assignment: CDR1 SGHAT and CDR2 FQNNGV. The DNA of the CDR3 is TGTGCCAGCAGCTTAATCTCTGCCTCCCGGGACGAGCAGTACTTC. Amino acid sequence: CASSLISASRDEQYF.

The V and J genes are TRBV7-9 and TRBJ2-3; 7 nucleotides line up with TRBD2. V lost 4 bases and J lost 3; bases outside the gene matches: 7. Germline CDR1 is SEHNR and CDR2 is FQNEAQ (reference sequence). The CDR3 runs 15 residues. The CDR3 reads CASSSFGGSTDTQYF. Here the CDR3 DNA reads TGTGCCAGCAGCTCATTTGGCGGGAGTACAGATACGCAGTATTTT.

V gene TRBV30 combines with J gene TRBJ1-2; no reliable D call. Germline V gene sequence: CDR1 GTSNPN, CDR2 SVGIG (reference sequence). The V gene lost 3 bases and the J gene lost 7 bases, with 12 bases spanning the gap. The CDR3 has 12 residues. CDR3 in amino acids: CAWSWEVFGYTF. DNA of the CDR3: TGTGCCTGGAGCTGGGAAGTCTTTGGCTACACCTTC.

The gene calls are TRBV6-1 and TRBJ2-7; maybe TRBD1 (5 bases). In germline, CDR1 is MNHNS, CDR2 SASEGT. Deletions cut 3 bases from V and 3 bases from J, with 21 bases between. CDR3 size: 17 residues. The CDR3 sequence is CASSDQGRVAWGYEQYF. The CDR3 DNA reads TGTGCCAGCAGTGACCAGGGTCGGGTGGCCTGGGGCTACGAGCAGTACTTC.

The V call is TRBV19, the J call TRBJ1-1, with D uncertain. The V end lost 7 bases, the J end lost 4 bases, and 13 bases lay between the germline ends. The CDR3 contains 13 residues. Germline V gives CDR1 LNHDA, CDR2 SQIVND (reference sequence). The CDR3 sequence is CASTSTGGTEAFF. DNA of the CDR3: TGTGCCAGTACTTCGACCGGTGGCACTGAAGCTTTCTTT.

The CDR3 bases are TGTGCCAGCAGCTTGGACAGGGCTTACGAGCAGTACTTC. Its protein product is CASSLDRAYEQYF. The V and J genes are TRBV5-4 and TRBJ2-7; possible D gene TRBD1, 6 bases. From germline, CDR1 is SGHNT and CDR2 YYREEE (reference sequence). The CDR3 loop spans 13 amino acids. V lost 0 bases and J 4 bases, leaving 8 bases between the germline ends.

The rearrangement links TRBV6-5 to TRBJ1-1; 7 positions match TRBD1. V shed 11 bases and J 5 bases; nucleotides not matched to a gene: 8. Germline-derived CDR1 and CDR2 are MNHEY and SVGAGI. The CDR3 has 12 residues. CDR3 sequence: CAAGGGGTEAFF. CDR3 sequence (DNA): TGTGCCGCCGGAGGGGGCGGGACTGAAGCTTTCTTT.

The sample holds one count of this clone. J is TRBJ2-5 and V is TRBV19; D gene ambiguous. This CDR3 region has 14 residues. Trimming stripped 5 bases from V and 3 bases from J, with 13 bases between. Germline V CDR1 and CDR2: LNHDA, SQIVND (reference sequence). The CDR3 bases are TGTGCCAGTAGTTTAGTGGTTTTTAAAGAGACCCAGTACTTC. This codes for CASSLVVFKETQYF.

V is TRBV19 and J is TRBJ2-5; 14 bases are a match to TRBD2. This CDR3 has 15 residues. Germline assignment: CDR1 LNHDA and CDR2 SQIVND (reference sequence). The trim removed 9 bases at V and 4 bases at J, leaving 7 bases unmatched. CDR3 sequence (DNA): TGTGCCAGCAAAACCGGACTAGCGGGAGGAGAGACCCAGTACTTC. Translating gives CASKTGLAGGETQYF.

J is TRBJ2-5 and V is TRBV7-6, with 8 bases lining up with TRBD2. Germline CDR1 SGHVS, CDR2 FNYEAQ. This CDR3 is built from 15 residues. V was pared by 0 bases and J by 3 bases, with 3 bases of the junction left unmatched. CDR3 in DNA: TGTGCCAGCAGCTTAGCCGGGACTAGAGAAGAGACCCAGTACTTC. It encodes CASSLAGTREETQYF.

V and J are TRBV29-1 and TRBJ2-5, with TRBD2 as a possible D gene (5 bases). The CDR3 spans 17 residues. Germline V gene sequence: CDR1 SQVTM, CDR2 ANQGSEA. V was cut by 0 bases and J by 2 bases, with 19 bases left in between. The CDR3 nucleotides read TGCAGCGTTGAAGATAACGTGTTCGGGGTAGGACAAGAGACCCAGTACTTC. It codes for CSVEDNVFGVGQETQYF. Using reference TRBV29-1 and TRBJ2-5 for the parts outside the CDR3, the full variable domain is SAVISQKPSRDICQRGTSLTIQCQVDSQVTMMFWYRQQPGQSLTLIATANQGSEATYESGFVIDKFPISRPNLTFSTLTVSNMSPEDSSIYLCSVEDNVFGVGQETQYFGPGTRLLVL.

This clone counts as large. The gene calls are TRBV4-2 and TRBJ1-4; TRBD1 might be the D (5 bases). Germline-derived CDR1 and CDR2 are LGHNA and YNFKEQ. V was trimmed by 1 base and J by 1 base, leaving 10 bases between them. The CDR3 totals 16 residues. CDR3 residues: CASSQVTGETNEKLFF. The CDR3 DNA sequence: TGTGCCAGCAGCCAAGTAACAGGAGAAACTAATGAAAAACTGTTTTTT.

The chain joins TRBV4-3 to TRBJ2-7; 10 bases are shared with TRBD1. This CDR3 has 14 amino acids. CDR1 and CDR2 from the germline V gene are LGHNA and YSLEER. With 3 bases clipped from V and 6 bases from J, the junction kept 5 bases outside the gene matches. Here the CDR3 reads CASSHGTGDFEQYF. The CDR3 coding sequence is TGCGCCAGCAGCCACGGGACAGGGGATTTCGAGCAGTACTTC.

The V gene is TRBV18, the J gene TRBJ1-1, with D possibly TRBD1 on 6 matching bases. The V and J ends lost 1 base and 6 bases respectively, with 15 bases between them. Germline CDR1 reads KGHSH; CDR2 reads LQKENI. The length of the CDR3 is 15 residues. Here the CDR3 reads CASSPRAGEVSEAFF. CDR3 DNA sequence: TGTGCCAGCTCACCACGAGCAGGGGAGGTTTCTGAAGCTTTCTTT.